This record concerns one T cell receptor beta chain sequence. Sequencing used immunoSEQ multiplex PCR; TCRdb keeps in-frame clones, though not all of them. The sample includes about 26,000 clones, approximately 80% of them seen just once. These data originate in a study of OX40 agonist ivuxolimab in advanced cancers. The CDR3 totals 14 residues. Germline CDR1 reads SGHRS; CDR2 reads YFSETQ. Trimming took off 2 bases at V and 9 bases at J, with 12 bases between the two ends. The origin of this receptor is an adult with an advanced solid tumor such as melanoma, head and neck, liver or kidney cancer. The input for sequencing was CD4+ or CD8+ T cells sorted from blood, taken in a trial of the OX40 agonist ivuxolimab. The gene calls are TRBV5-1 and TRBJ1-6; TRBD1 is a possible D gene (5 bases). The CDR3 here is CASSFEQEGSPLHF. The CDR3 DNA sequence: TGCGCCAGCAGCTTTGAACAGGAAGGTTCACCCCTCCACTTT.